This T cell receptor beta chain was retrieved from a study of cytotoxic CD8 clonotypes in ibrutinib-treated CLL. Study-level background: Outcomes included around 25 partial and 2 complete responses; after median about 68 months, around 15 stayed remitted and 12 progressed. Findings and limits, study-wide: The study found clonality rose at ibrutinib response, then fell toward baseline at progression.

In germline, CDR1 is MGHRA, CDR2 YSYEKL. The ends were cut back, 1 base at V and 8 bases at J, with 17 bases in the middle. The CDR3 is made up of 16 amino acids. Measured with immunoSEQ multiplex PCR; TCRdb has only the in-frame clones, and not every one. The sample shows 20,000 to 25,000 clones, under 80% of them seen only once. Sample share makes this clone medium-sized. Its antigen is as yet unknown. Source: PBMCs, taken before ibrutinib treatment. The chain combines TRBV4-1 with TRBJ1-4; unclear D gene. The source is a human donor with chronic lymphocytic leukemia. CDR3 DNA: TGCGCCAGCAGCCAAGGACCGGCGACGGCGGAGGAAAAACTGTTTTTT. Protein product: CASSQGPATAEEKLFF.